The 27 T cell receptor beta chains given below trace back to one sample, sequenced in a study of T cell changes during pregnancy in multiple sclerosis. Using immunoSEQ multiplex PCR, the repertoire was profiled, and TCRdb retains in-frame clones only, with some absent. The sample includes tens of thousands of clones, roughly 95% of them seen just once. Sequenced here: peripheral blood, sampled in the third trimester of pregnancy. These receptors were obtained from a female donor in good health, enrolled as a control in a pregnancy study.

This sequence joins TRBV5-1 and TRBJ2-3; 7 nucleotides line up with TRBD2. Germline CDR1 reads SGHRS; CDR2 reads YFSETQ. The CDR3 runs to 15 residues. Unmatched junction bases numbered 6, after V lost 4 bases and J lost 1 base. The DNA of the CDR3 is TGCGCCAGCAGCCACTCTGGGGGGGGCACAGATACGCAGTATTTT. Its translation: CASSHSGGGTDTQYF.

This chain links TRBV30 with TRBJ2-2; TRBD2 is a possible D gene (7 bases). Germline V gene sequence: CDR1 GTSNPN, CDR2 SVGIG (reference sequence). V lost 4 bases and J 2 bases, leaving 14 bases between the germline ends. CDR3 length: 15 amino acids. The CDR3 nucleotides read TGTGCCTGGAACGGAGCGGGACACAACACCGGGGAGCTGTTTTTT. It translates to CAWNGAGHNTGELFF.

The V call is TRBV7-8, the J call TRBJ2-1; D is unclear. This CDR3 contains 12 residues. V was clipped by 5 bases and J by 7 bases, with 9 bases between them. Germline loops: CDR1 SGHVS, CDR2 FQNEAQ. CDR3: CASSPLVNEQFF. DNA for the CDR3: TGTGCCAGCAGCCCACTGGTGAATGAGCAGTTCTTC.

The genes are TRBV18 and TRBJ2-2, with D unresolved. Trimming cost V 1 base and J 0 bases, with 9 bases left between them. Germline assignment: CDR1 KGHSH and CDR2 LQKENI. This CDR3 contains 16 residues. The chain's CDR3 is CASSPQRGSNTGELFF. The DNA for the CDR3 is TGTGCCAGCTCACCACAGAGAGGATCGAACACCGGGGAGCTGTTTTTT.

This clone was picked up a small number of times. The chain recombines TRBV27 with TRBJ2-7; 10 bases align to TRBD2. CDR3 length equals 15 residues. Per germline, CDR1 MNHEY and CDR2 SMNVEV (reference sequence). J was trimmed by 6 bases and V by 5 bases; bases with no gene match: 10. The CDR3 is CASSDLAGANGEQYF. The CDR3 DNA reads as TGTGCCAGCAGTGACCTAGCGGGAGCCAACGGCGAGCAGTACTTC.

The chain uses TRBV6-6 and TRBJ1-2; D gene ambiguous. V gave up 6 bases and J gave up 4 bases, with 15 bases separating them. The CDR3 has 14 residues. Looked up from germline, CDR1 is MNHNY and CDR2 is SVGAGI (reference sequence). The CDR3 here is CASSYQQPSYGYTF. CDR3 coding DNA: TGTGCCAGCAGCTACCAACAGCCTTCCTATGGCTACACCTTC.

This rearrangement joins TRBV5-4 to TRBJ1-5; D not resolved. Germline V CDR1 and CDR2: SGHNT, YYREEE (reference sequence). Trimming cost V 0 bases and J 3 bases, with 10 bases left between them. This CDR3 comprises 15 residues. The CDR3 spells CASSLARLINQPQHF. For the CDR3, the DNA is TGTGCCAGCAGCTTGGCGAGGCTTATCAATCAGCCCCAGCATTTT.

The chain joins TRBV7-2 to TRBJ1-1; the D is unclear. CDR1 SGHTA and CDR2 FQGNSA come from the germline V gene. V shed 3 bases and J shed 11 bases, with 13 bases lying between them. The CDR3 consists of 12 residues. The CDR3 nucleotides are TGTGCCAGCAGCTTGGTTAATTTCGGGGCTTTCTTT. As protein: CASSLVNFGAFF.

This chain links TRBV19 with TRBJ2-1; 10 bases map to TRBD1. Germline V gene data show CDR1 as LNHDA and CDR2 as SQIVND (reference sequence). Trimming cost V 6 bases and J 3 bases; bases outside gene matches: 5. This CDR3 is 15 amino acids long. CDR3 region: CASSQGTGVYNEQFF. Written as DNA, the CDR3 is TGTGCCAGTAGCCAGGGGACAGGGGTCTACAATGAGCAGTTCTTC.

This CDR3 is CASSFGAQGAGGYTF. For the CDR3, the DNA is TGTGCCAGCAGCTTTGGTGCCCAGGGGGCGGGTGGCTACACCTTC. J is TRBJ1-2 and V is TRBV7-2; 8 bases fit TRBD1. CDR3 length: 15 amino acids. Germline assignment: CDR1 SGHTA and CDR2 FQGNSA. Trimming removed 3 bases from V and 7 bases from J; junction bases left unmatched: 10.

The chain carries TRBV4-1 and TRBJ2-3, with no clear D. This CDR3 has 14 residues. V lost 4 bases and J 1 base, leaving 9 bases between the germline ends. In germline, CDR1 is MGHRA, CDR2 YSYEKL. The CDR3 here is CASSPSRGTDTQYF. DNA of the CDR3: TGCGCCAGCAGCCCCTCTCGGGGCACAGATACGCAGTATTTT.

The chain employs TRBV7-2 and TRBJ2-5, with D hard to call. Trimming pared 8 bases from V and 3 bases from J, leaving 16 bases between. CDR3 length: 14 residues. In germline, CDR1 is SGHTA, CDR2 FQGNSA. Written as DNA, the CDR3 is TGTGCCAGCTCGCGAGGCTTGACGAAAGAGACCCAGTACTTC. This translates into CASSRGLTKETQYF.

The chain couples TRBV29-1 to TRBJ2-3, with 7 positions matching TRBD1. The CDR3 is made up of 15 amino acids. V dropped 3 bases and J dropped 1; count of bases not matched to a gene: 7. Germline loops: CDR1 SQVTM, CDR2 ANQGSEA. This CDR3 reads CSVDTGDVRTDTQYF. The CDR3 DNA reads TGCAGCGTTGACACAGGGGATGTACGCACAGATACGCAGTATTTT.

The rearrangement joins TRBV27 to TRBJ2-3; D not certain. The length of the CDR3 is 15 residues. Germline CDR1 MNHEY, CDR2 SMNVEV (reference sequence). V dropped 2 bases and J dropped 2 bases, with 11 bases sitting between them. CDR3 residues: CASSLLAVDTDTQYF. Written as DNA, the CDR3 is TGTGCCAGCAGTTTACTCGCGGTAGACACAGATACGCAGTATTTT.

As DNA, the CDR3 is TGTGCCAGCAGCCAAGATTCTGTCAGGGAGGACGAGCAGTACTTC. This codes for CASSQDSVREDEQYF. The genes are TRBV14 and TRBJ2-7, with D tentatively TRBD2 (6 bases). This CDR3 has 15 amino acids. Trimming took 0 bases from V and 5 from J, leaving 14 bases between them. CDR1 and CDR2 from the germline V gene are SGHDN and FVKESK.

The CDR3 coding sequence is TGTGCCAGCAGTTTCTCCGGGGGGTTTAGCAATCAGCCCCAGCATTTT. Translated: CASSFSGGFSNQPQHF. The rearrangement links TRBV28 to TRBJ1-5, with D possibly TRBD1 on 5 matching bases. CDR1 MDHEN and CDR2 SYDVKM come from the germline V gene. Trimming removed 3 bases at V and 0 bases at J, with 12 bases between. CDR3 length equals 16 residues.

V is TRBV10-3 and J is TRBJ2-3; D possibly corresponds to TRBD1 (5 bases). Trimming took 5 bases from V and 0 from J, leaving 12 bases between them. Germline V gene data show CDR1 as ENHRY and CDR2 as SYGVKD. The length of the CDR3 is 15 residues. Written as DNA, the CDR3 is TGTGCCATCAGTAAGACAGCATCTAGCACAGATACGCAGTATTTT. The encoded protein is CAISKTASSTDTQYF.

The rearrangement uses TRBV5-6 and TRBJ2-3, with D maybe TRBD2 (5 bases). Per the germline V gene, CDR1 is SGHDT and CDR2 is YYEEEE. This CDR3 region has 11 residues. Trimming took 7 bases from V and 5 from J, leaving 8 bases between them. CDR3: CASLEGDTQYF. The CDR3 nucleotides are TGTGCCAGCCTCGAGGGAGATACGCAGTATTTT.

The chain joins TRBV7-2 to TRBJ2-4; D is unresolved. V was shortened by 5 bases and J by 6 bases, with 14 bases between the two germline ends. This CDR3 has 14 residues. Germline V gene sequence: CDR1 SGHTA, CDR2 FQGNSA. In DNA, the CDR3 is TGTGCCAGCAGCCCCTCTTTTATTCCAAACATTCAGTACTTC. Translation: CASSPSFIPNIQYF.

The chain recombines TRBV6-1 with TRBJ2-7; perhaps TRBD2 as D (5 bases). CDR1 is MNHNS, CDR2 SASEGT, per germline. V dropped 3 bases and J dropped 0 bases, with 12 bases sitting between them. This CDR3 region has 15 residues. The CDR3 bases are TGTGCCAGCAGTGAGGACTTCACCCTCTCCTACGAGCAGTACTTC. Amino acids: CASSEDFTLSYEQYF.

V and J are TRBV6-5 and TRBJ2-1, with 7 bases lining up with TRBD2. Germline CDR1 reads MNHEY; CDR2 reads SVGAGI. The CDR3 runs to 15 residues. The junction had 11 bases not matched to a gene; V was cut back by 10 bases and J by 2 bases. CDR3 DNA: TGTGCCACGGGGGGACTGGGCGGCGCCTACAATGAGCAGTTCTTC. Residues: CATGGLGGAYNEQFF.

This chain links TRBV7-9 with TRBJ2-1; the match to TRBD1 covers 7 bases. The CDR3 extends over 14 amino acids. Losses at the gene ends were 10 bases for V and 7 bases for J; bases not matched to a gene: 13. Germline CDR1 reads SEHNR; CDR2 reads FQNEAQ (reference sequence). The CDR3 DNA reads TGTGCCACCCCAGGGGGAAGCTTGGGAAATGAGCAGTTCTTC. Translating it yields CATPGGSLGNEQFF.

V is TRBV7-8 and J is TRBJ2-1; 8 bases line up with TRBD2. The CDR3 extends over 15 amino acids. CDR1 and CDR2 from the germline V gene are SGHVS and FQNEAQ. The trim removed 1 base at V and 4 bases at J, leaving 3 bases unmatched. This CDR3 reads CASSLGASGYNEQFF. The DNA of the CDR3 is TGTGCCAGCAGCTTAGGGGCTAGCGGGTACAATGAGCAGTTCTTC.

V and J are TRBV29-1 and TRBJ1-2, with TRBD1 matching 7 bases. This CDR3 region has 13 residues. V shed 4 bases and J 1 base; nucleotides not matched to a gene: 3. Germline V CDR1 and CDR2: SQVTM, ANQGSEA. The CDR3 spells CSVVGGDNYGYTF. The CDR3 DNA follows: TGCAGCGTTGTAGGGGGCGATAACTATGGCTACACCTTC.

This chain connects TRBV7-9 to TRBJ2-3; 8 positions match TRBD2. The CDR3 has 17 amino acids. V gave up 5 bases and J gave up 3 bases; unmatched junction bases: 13. Germline V gene sequence: CDR1 SEHNR, CDR2 FQNEAQ (reference sequence). In DNA form, the CDR3 reads TGTGCCAGCAGCCCCCCCGGGAGCGGGAGAGAAACAGATACGCAGTATTTT. Translation: CASSPPGSGRETDTQYF.

The rearrangement links TRBV6-1 to TRBJ2-2; D ambiguous. The CDR3 runs to 14 residues. Trimming left V 0 bases short and J 6 bases short, with 8 bases between. Germline V gene data show CDR1 as MNHNS and CDR2 as SASEGT. The CDR3 DNA follows: TGTGCCAGCAGTGAAGCCAACTTCCCCGGGGAGCTGTTTTTT. This sequence encodes CASSEANFPGELFF.

The gene calls are TRBV28 and TRBJ1-2, with 10 nucleotides matching TRBD1. V lost 6 bases to trimming and J lost 6 bases; unmatched junction nucleotides: 19. The CDR3 is 18 amino acids. Looked up from germline, CDR1 is MDHEN and CDR2 is SYDVKM. The CDR3 DNA follows: TGTGCCAGCAGGACTTCCGGGACAGGGGAGGGGGTTGGCGATGGCTACACCTTC. It yields the protein CASRTSGTGEGVGDGYTF.